The 21 T cell receptor beta chains in this list originate from one sample, sequenced in a study of blood T cell repertoires in COVID-19. Measured with immunoSEQ multiplex PCR; TCRdb has only the in-frame clones, and not every one. The sample gives around 100,000 clones, about 87% of which show up once; 7% to 8% is in the top ten. The sequenced sample consisted of peripheral blood. The receptor source for this set is a human donor with acute or convalescent COVID-19. The donor label of this sample is uncertain.

The rearrangement links TRBV7-9 to TRBJ1-5; possibly TRBD1 for D (5 bases). The CDR3 is 15 residues long. Germline CDR1 is SEHNR and CDR2 is FQNEAQ (reference sequence). Trimming removed 5 bases from V and 4 bases from J, with 15 bases in between. The CDR3 DNA reads TGTGCCAGCAGCCAGACGGGACTTCGAAATCAGCCCCAGCATTTT. Translated, it gives CASSQTGLRNQPQHF. Based on the CDR3 plus reference TRBV7-9 and TRBJ1-5, the full variable domain is DTGVSQNPRHKITKRGQNVTFRCDPISEHNRLYWYRQTLGQGPEFLTYFQNEAQLEKSRLLSDRFSAERPKGSFSTLEIQRTEQGDSAMYLCASSQTGLRNQPQHFGDGTRLSIL.

This chain links TRBV3-1 (or the pseudogene TRBV3-2) with TRBJ1-5; 10 bases agree with TRBD1. Looked up from germline, CDR1 is LGHDT and CDR2 is YNNKEL (reference sequence). This CDR3 contains 15 residues. V was pared by 4 bases and J by 11 bases, with 11 bases of the junction left unmatched. The CDR3 is CASSRSDRGRWAQHF. CDR3 sequence (DNA): TGTGCCAGCAGCCGGTCGGACAGGGGGAGATGGGCCCAGCATTTT.

This clone was recorded a few times. One junction end does not reproduce the germline sequence, and a read error may be involved. This rearrangement joins TRBV6-2 or TRBV6-3 to TRBJ2-3; D is possibly TRBD2 (5 bases). The CDR3 runs to 15 residues. In germline, CDR1 is MNHEY, CDR2 SVGEGT. CDR3 DNA: TGTGCCAGCGGTTATCAGCGGCGATTCACAGATACGCAGTATTTT. It yields the protein CASGYQRRFTDTQYF.

This sequence joins TRBV9 and TRBJ2-7, with TRBD1 identical over 10 bases. V was pared by 3 bases and J by 5 bases, with 8 bases of the junction left unmatched. This CDR3 has 15 residues. CDR1 and CDR2 (germline): SGDLS, YYNGEE. CDR3 sequence (DNA): TGTGCCAGCAGCGCCGGACAGGGGGTGATCGACGAGCAGTACTTC. This codes for CASSAGQGVIDEQYF.

This clone has a handful of counts. This chain links TRBV5-4 with TRBJ2-5, with 10 bases identical to TRBD2. CDR3 length: 16 residues. The V gene's germline CDR1 is SGHNT and CDR2 YYREEE (reference sequence). Trimming removed 4 bases from V and 2 bases from J; junction bases left unmatched: 8. CDR3 protein: CASSPSGTSEQETQYF. Here the CDR3 DNA reads TGTGCCAGCAGCCCCTCCGGGACTAGCGAACAAGAGACCCAGTACTTC.

The J gene is TRBJ1-2, the V gene TRBV6-4; 7 bases agree with TRBD1. The CDR3 consists of 13 residues. J lost 2 bases, V lost 6 bases, and 3 bases had no gene match. The germline V gene encodes CDR1 MRHNA and CDR2 SNTAGT. The CDR3 reads CASSRQGNYGYTF. The CDR3 region has the DNA TGTGCCAGCAGCCGACAGGGAAACTATGGCTACACCTTC.

V usage is TRBV18 and J usage is TRBJ2-5; TRBD1 agrees at 8 bases. CDR3 length: 14 residues. V trimming: 3 bases; J trimming: 5 bases; junction bases outside the gene matches: 5. From germline, CDR1 is KGHSH and CDR2 LQKENI. The CDR3 spells CASSPTGVGETQYF. The CDR3 DNA sequence: TGTGCCAGCTCACCGACAGGGGTCGGTGAGACCCAGTACTTC.

The V and J genes are TRBV4-1 and TRBJ1-5, with 10 bases fitting TRBD1. The CDR3 loop spans 18 amino acids. V trimming: 3 bases; J trimming: 2 bases; junction bases outside the gene matches: 10. Germline V gene data show CDR1 as MGHRA and CDR2 as YSYEKL. CDR3 nucleotides: TGCGCCAGCAGCCATGACCCCGGGACAGGGGTTGGCAATCAGCCCCAGCATTTT. This codes for CASSHDPGTGVGNQPQHF.

This chain connects TRBV29-1 to TRBJ1-1; D is unclear. Germline CDR1 SQVTM, CDR2 ANQGSEA. The CDR3 is 14 residues long. V lost 3 bases, J lost 6 bases, and 17 bases lay in between. The CDR3 nucleotides are TGCAGCGTTGATTTCGGACGGGGAAGGGCTGAAGCTTTCTTT. As protein: CSVDFGRGRAEAFF.

This clone was detected only once. V and J are TRBV11-3 and TRBJ2-1; TRBD1 agrees at 7 bases. After removal of 5 bases from V and 10 bases from J, the junction contained 14 bases not matched to a gene. CDR3 length: 15 residues. Germline assignment: CDR1 SGHNT and CDR2 YENEEA. The CDR3 DNA reads TGTGCCAGCAGCGTCCAGACAGGGTTACAATGGGAGCAGTTCTTC. Translation: CASSVQTGLQWEQFF.

V and J are TRBV6-1 and TRBJ2-2; D is possibly TRBD1 (6 bases). From germline, CDR1 is MNHNS and CDR2 SASEGT. The CDR3 contains 16 residues. Trimming pared 2 bases from V and 1 base from J, leaving 11 bases between. The CDR3 protein is CASSEFLRGNTGELFF. CDR3 in DNA: TGTGCCAGCAGTGAATTCCTCAGGGGGAACACCGGGGAGCTGTTTTTT.

This clone was observed a single time. The gene calls are TRBV5-6 and TRBJ2-1; unclear D gene. The V gene lost 0 bases and the J gene lost 5 bases, with 18 bases spanning the gap. CDR1 SGHDT and CDR2 YYEEEE come from the germline V gene. The CDR3 runs to 17 residues. CDR3 DNA: TGTGCCAGCAGCTTGGCCCTCAGAGGTACGAGGAACAATGAGCAGTTCTTC. Amino acids: CASSLALRGTRNNEQFF.

This clone was picked up one time. V is TRBV4-2 and J is TRBJ2-2; weak D call: TRBD1 (7 bases). The CDR3 covers 16 residues. Germline V gene lookup returns CDR1 LGHNA and CDR2 YNFKEQ. Trimming removed 0 bases from V and 6 bases from J, with 14 bases in between. In DNA, the CDR3 is TGTGCCAGCAGCCAAGATCTGACAGGGAGGTCCGGGGAGCTGTTTTTT. It yields the protein CASSQDLTGRSGELFF.

As regards this clone: The junction differs from germline at one of its ends, possibly a read error. Additional DNA sequences in this sample encode the identical CDR3. This chain uses TRBV4-1 with TRBJ1-1; D may be TRBD1 (5 bases). Germline V gene data show CDR1 as MGHRA and CDR2 as YSYEKL. This CDR3 spans 15 amino acids. The CDR3 DNA reads TGCGCCAGCAGCCAAGGGGTAGCAGGGATCCCTGAAGCCTTCTTT. Translating it yields CASSQGVAGIPEAFF.

The chain combines TRBV13 with TRBJ2-1; D remains ambiguous. The CDR3 loop spans 15 amino acids. V lost 5 bases, J lost 6 bases, and 17 bases lay in between. Germline V gives CDR1 PRHDT, CDR2 FYEKMQ (reference sequence). The CDR3 region has the DNA TGTGCCAGCAGCACCCGGCCTGCCCCGGGCAATGAGCAGTTCTTC. It codes for CASSTRPAPGNEQFF.

The chain employs TRBV6-5 and TRBJ1-1, with TRBD1 matching over 8 bases. The CDR3 covers 16 residues. Germline values: CDR1 MNHEY, CDR2 SVGAGI. After removal of 0 bases from V and 0 bases from J, the junction contained 3 bases not matched to a gene. The DNA for the CDR3 is TGTGCCAGCAGTTACTCGGGACAGGCGGTGAACACTGAAGCTTTCTTT. This gives the protein CASSYSGQAVNTEAFF.

CDR3 sequence reads: CASSVVGDGTEAFF. The CDR3 nucleotides read TGTGCCAGCAGCGTAGTAGGGGATGGTACTGAAGCTTTCTTT. This chain connects TRBV9 to TRBJ1-1, with D perhaps matching TRBD1 (5 bases). The CDR3 contains 14 residues. CDR1 SGDLS and CDR2 YYNGEE come from the germline V gene. V lost 0 bases and J 5 bases, leaving 11 bases between the germline ends.

V usage is TRBV7-8 and J usage is TRBJ1-6, with 12 bases matching TRBD1. CDR3 length: 16 amino acids. Unmatched junction bases numbered 6, after V lost 3 bases and J lost 9 bases. Germline V gene sequence: CDR1 SGHVS, CDR2 FQNEAQ. The CDR3 DNA follows: TGTGCCAGCAGCTTGGGGGACAGGGGGCTGGGTTCACCCCTCCACTTT. Translating gives CASSLGDRGLGSPLHF.

This sequence joins TRBV7-2 and TRBJ2-7, with 8 bases fitting TRBD1. Germline V gene sequence: CDR1 SGHTA, CDR2 FQGNSA. With V trimmed by 2 bases and J by 0 bases, 3 bases remained unmatched. The CDR3 consists of 15 residues. As DNA, the CDR3 is TGTGCCAGCAGCTTACGCGGACAGGGCTCCTACGAGCAGTACTTC. Amino acid sequence: CASSLRGQGSYEQYF.

The chain is built from TRBV7-6 and TRBJ2-3, with D possibly being TRBD2 (5 bases). The CDR3 runs 17 residues. V gave up 1 base and J gave up 2 bases, with 16 bases separating them. Germline V gives CDR1 SGHVS, CDR2 FNYEAQ. The CDR3 DNA sequence: TGTGCCAGCAGCTTAGATCGAGGGATCTACTCCACAGATACGCAGTATTTT. Protein: CASSLDRGIYSTDTQYF.

The J gene is TRBJ2-3, the V gene TRBV18, with D maybe TRBD1 (6 bases). In germline, CDR1 is KGHSH, CDR2 LQKENI. The CDR3 has 15 residues. The V and J ends lost 5 bases and 5 bases respectively, with 17 bases between them. CDR3 bases: TGTGCCAGCTCAACCAGGGGAATCCTTAGAGATACGCAGTATTTT. It codes for CASSTRGILRDTQYF.